This section outlines one TCR beta chain sequence together with its context. Its antigen is still unknown. Runs used v3.0 of the immunoSEQ assay and were done at survey level. A target of roughly 40,000-55,000 T-cell genomes per sample was set for sequencing. Libraries were prepared by immunoSEQ multiplex PCR; TCRdb keeps only in-frame clonotypes and omits some of them. The data show 28,000 or so clones, around 85% seen once. This sample was taken from a study of long-term antiretroviral therapy in people with HIV. Notes on the study in general: Controls had broader CDR3 length ranges than HIV repertoires did. Pre-ART expanded TRB clones stayed dominant throughout, though often decreasing after ART.

Deletions cut 0 bases from V and 5 bases from J, with 3 bases between. CDR3 length: 11 amino acids. Germline CDR1 is SGHNT and CDR2 is YYREEE (reference sequence). Each specimen consisted of roughly 0.9-10 million cryopreserved PBMC prior to extraction of DNA. The chain joins TRBV5-4 to TRBJ2-7, with unresolved D. Sequencing was performed on unsorted PBMCs, taken 0.8 years before starting antiretroviral therapy. This TCR derives from a man between 18 and 29 years old with HIV. The DNA for the CDR3 is TGTGCCAGCAGCTTGGCGGACGAGCAGTACTTC. Its protein is CASSLADEQYF.